Following are 8 T cell receptor beta chains from one sample sequenced in a study of CD8 T cells in Susac syndrome. An amount of RNA that ranged from about 0.45 to 1 ug was reverse transcribed with random hexamers. TCRdb analysed the immunoSEQ multiplex PCR reads with MiXCR anew, one entry per CDR3 protein. Here the sample spans hundreds of thousands of distinct CDR3 sequences, more than 80% being singletons. The sample consisted of CD8+ T cells from PBMCs. These receptors were collected from a human donor with multiple sclerosis.

The J gene is TRBJ2-3, the V gene TRBV15, with D perhaps TRBD1 (5 bases). This CDR3 has 15 residues. V lost 0 bases and J lost 5, with 12 bases in between. CDR1 and CDR2 from the germline V gene are LNHNV and YYDKDF (reference sequence). CDR3 DNA: TGTGCCACCAGCAGAGATGAAGCAGGGCTAGATACGCAGTATTTT. This sequence encodes CATSRDEAGLDTQYF.

The rearrangement joins TRBV5-6 to TRBJ2-7, with D tentatively TRBD2 (6 bases). Between the trimmed V and J ends, which lost 0 bases and 2 bases, there was a span of 12 bases. The CDR3 length is 15 residues. CDR1 and CDR2 (germline): SGHDT, YYEEEE. The DNA for the CDR3 is TGTGCCAGCAGCTTGGCCCCGGGGGAGGCCTACGAGCAGTACTTC. Its protein product is CASSLAPGEAYEQYF.

The chain joins TRBV19 to TRBJ2-7; no clear D gene. This CDR3 spans 14 amino acids. The germline V gene encodes CDR1 LNHDA and CDR2 SQIVND (reference sequence). With 2 bases removed from V and 4 bases from J, the gap between germline ends came to 12 bases. The DNA for the CDR3 is TGTGCCAGTAGTATAAGGGCGGATCGGTACGAGCAGTACTTC. It codes for CASSIRADRYEQYF.

The chain carries TRBV5-5 and TRBJ1-1; D is perhaps TRBD1 (6 bases). The CDR3 totals 14 residues. From germline, CDR1 is SGHKS and CDR2 YYEKEE (reference sequence). Trimming shortened V by 4 bases and J by 3 bases, and 13 bases separated the two germline ends. CDR3 protein: CASSGTGSDTEAFF. DNA for the CDR3: TGTGCCAGCAGCGGAACAGGGAGCGACACTGAAGCTTTCTTT. Drawing the rest from reference TRBV5-5 and TRBJ1-1, the complete variable domain is DAGVTQSPTHLIKTRGQQVTLRCSPISGHKSVSWYQQVLGQGPQFIFQYYEKEERGRGNFPDRFSARQFPNYSSELNVNALLLGDSALYLCASSGTGSDTEAFFGQGTRLTVV.

The rearrangement uses TRBV11-2 and TRBJ2-2, with 7 bases aligning to TRBD1. This CDR3 has 15 amino acids. J was trimmed by 7 bases and V by 0 bases; bases with no gene match: 5. CDR1 and CDR2 (germline): SGHAT, FQNNGV. CDR3 in DNA: TGTGCCAGCAGCTTAGAAGCAGGGGGTATCGGGGAGCTGTTTTTT. It specifies CASSLEAGGIGELFF.

The genes are TRBV4-1 and TRBJ2-7; D might be TRBD2 (5 bases). The V gene's germline CDR1 is MGHRA and CDR2 YSYEKL. The V and J ends lost 4 bases and 3 bases respectively, with 10 bases between them. The CDR3 totals 13 residues. The CDR3 is CASSPGRGYEQYF. The CDR3 DNA follows: TGCGCCAGCAGCCCAGGCCGGGGCTACGAGCAGTACTTC.

The chain links TRBV19 to TRBJ1-1; TRBD1 agrees at 9 bases. Per germline, CDR1 LNHDA and CDR2 SQIVND (reference sequence). This CDR3 has 14 amino acids. Trimming took 5 bases from V and 11 from J; bases not matched to a gene: 12. Here the CDR3 reads CASSAYPQGAGAFF. As DNA, the CDR3 is TGTGCCAGTAGTGCCTATCCACAGGGGGCAGGTGCTTTCTTT.

This chain joins TRBV25-1 and TRBJ2-7; D remains unclear. This CDR3 is built from 12 residues. Per germline, CDR1 MGHDK and CDR2 SYGVNS. V gave up 5 bases and J gave up 5 bases, with 10 bases separating them. The CDR3 DNA sequence: TGTGCCAGCAGTTACGGCGGCAACGAGCAGTACTTC. Amino acid sequence: CASSYGGNEQYF.